A single sample gave rise to the 20 T cell receptor beta chains below, sequenced in a study of beta chain features in type 1 diabetes. General observations from the study: All four CD4+ subsets from Type 1 diabetes patients carried moderately but significantly shorter TCRB CDR3s.

Their antigen targets remain unknown. All of the isolated RNA was reverse transcribed, so expressed TCRB transcripts were sequenced. Measured with immunoSEQ multiplex PCR; TCRdb has only the in-frame clones, and not every one. The sample holds about 650,000 clones; 12% are singletons and the top ten take about 0.11%. Input material: naive CD4+ T cells from blood. All receptors derive from a man in his thirties or forties with type 1 diabetes.

V gene TRBV12-5 combines with J gene TRBJ2-3; 10 bases agree with TRBD1. CDR3 size: 15 residues. The trim removed 3 bases at V and 3 bases at J, leaving 3 bases unmatched. Germline CDR1 is LGHNT and CDR2 is FRNRAP. The CDR3 sequence: CASGLRDRGTDTQYF. CDR3 sequence (DNA): TGTGCTAGTGGTTTACGGGACAGGGGAACAGATACGCAGTATTTT. Using reference TRBV12-5 and TRBJ2-3 for the parts outside the CDR3, the full variable domain is DARVTQTPRHKVTEMGQEVTMRCQPILGHNTVFWYRQTMMQGLELLAYFRNRAPLDDSGMPKDRFSAEMPDATLATLKIQPSEPRDSAVYFCASGLRDRGTDTQYFGPGTRLTVL.

The J gene is TRBJ1-4, the V gene TRBV10-3; no clear D. This CDR3 spans 14 amino acids. Trimming pared 3 bases from V and 4 bases from J, leaving 9 bases between. CDR1 and CDR2 (germline): ENHRY, SYGVKD. In DNA, the CDR3 is TGTGCCATCAGTGATAAGACCCGTAATGAAAAACTGTTTTTT. It codes for CAISDKTRNEKLFF.

The rearrangement uses TRBV18 and TRBJ1-1; TRBD1 aligns across 12 bases. The CDR3 contains 18 residues. CDR1 is KGHSH and CDR2 is LQKENI in the germline V gene. Unmatched junction bases numbered 9, after V lost 4 bases and J lost 0 bases. Here the CDR3 reads CASSQRDRGRSLNTEAFF. In DNA form, the CDR3 reads TGTGCCAGCTCACAGAGGGACAGGGGGCGGTCGTTGAACACTGAAGCTTTCTTT. Full variable domain (outside the CDR3, taken from reference TRBV18 and TRBJ1-1): NAGVMQNPRHLVRRRGQEARLRCSPMKGHSHVYWYRQLPEEGLKFMVYLQKENIIDESGMPKERFSAEFPKEGPSILRIQQVVRGDSAAYFCASSQRDRGRSLNTEAFFGQGTRLTVV.

V usage is TRBV11-1 and J usage is TRBJ2-2, with 11 bases identical to TRBD1. Germline trimming cut 4 bases from V and 7 bases from J; bases unmatched to any gene: 11. The CDR3 is 17 amino acids. Germline V gives CDR1 SGHAT, CDR2 FQDESV (reference sequence). CDR3 loop: CASSSRLGQGARGELFF. DNA for the CDR3: TGTGCCAGCAGCTCAAGACTTGGACAGGGGGCGCGCGGGGAGCTGTTTTTT.

The chain links TRBV11-2 to TRBJ2-1, with TRBD1 as a possible D gene (6 bases). Germline values: CDR1 SGHAT, CDR2 FQNNGV. V dropped 3 bases and J dropped 10 bases, with 10 bases sitting between them. There are 12 residues in the CDR3. CDR3 sequence (DNA): TGTGCCAGCAGCTTGGGGACATTAGAGCAGTTCTTC. As protein: CASSLGTLEQFF. The full variable domain, completed using reference TRBV11-2 and TRBJ2-1, is EAGVAQSPRYKIIEKRQSVAFWCNPISGHATLYWYQQILGQGPKLLIQFQNNGVVDDSQLPKDRFSAERLKGVDSTLKIQPAKLEDSAVYLCASSLGTLEQFFGPGTRLTVL.

V and J are TRBV29-1 and TRBJ1-2; D gene unclear. The V and J ends lost 5 bases and 2 bases respectively, with 12 bases between them. CDR1 SQVTM and CDR2 ANQGSEA come from the germline V gene. The CDR3 is made up of 13 amino acids. As DNA, the CDR3 is TGCAGCGTTTTAACTGTGGCGAACTATGGCTACACCTTC. Its translation is CSVLTVANYGYTF.

The sample holds a few counts of this clone. The V call is TRBV9, the J call TRBJ2-1; D gene ambiguous. The CDR3 spans 11 residues. Germline loops: CDR1 SGDLS, CDR2 YYNGEE. Trimming removed 0 bases at V and 9 bases at J, with 4 bases between. CDR3 in amino acids: CASSVETEQFF. CDR3 DNA sequence: TGTGCCAGCAGCGTAGAGACTGAGCAGTTCTTC.

This clone came up a few times. The V and J genes are TRBV7-8 and TRBJ2-2; TRBD1 matches at 7 bases. Per germline, CDR1 SGHVS and CDR2 FQNEAQ. There are 14 residues in the CDR3. With 1 base clipped from V and 8 bases from J, the junction kept 4 bases outside the gene matches. CDR3 amino acids: CASSLVRGQGELFF. In DNA form, the CDR3 reads TGTGCCAGCAGCTTAGTGAGGGGGCAAGGGGAGCTGTTTTTT.

This clone was counted between two and nine times. The chain combines TRBV25-1 with TRBJ1-4; tentative D call: TRBD1 (5 bases). The CDR3 loop spans 18 amino acids. V dropped 6 bases and J dropped 0 bases, with 20 bases sitting between them. Germline-derived CDR1 and CDR2 are MGHDK and SYGVNS. The CDR3 DNA reads as TGTGCCAGCAGCCTAATTATAGGGGACGTTGCAACTAATGAAAAACTGTTTTTT. Its protein is CASSLIIGDVATNEKLFF.

This clone was seen a handful of times. The gene calls are TRBV27 and TRBJ2-3; a possible D gene is TRBD2 (5 bases). The CDR3 has 15 residues. Germline loops: CDR1 MNHEY, CDR2 SMNVEV (reference sequence). Trimming left V 4 bases short and J 2 bases short, with 13 bases between. CDR3 nucleotides: TGTGCCAGCAGTTCACGGACTGGGCCCACAGATACGCAGTATTTT. Protein product: CASSSRTGPTDTQYF.

The chain recombines TRBV29-1 with TRBJ2-7; maybe TRBD1 (5 bases). The CDR3 runs 16 residues. Germline CDR1 and CDR2: SQVTM and ANQGSEA. Trimming shortened V by 4 bases and J by 3 bases, and 22 bases separated the two germline ends. CDR3 protein: CSVALGQGIRSYEQYF. As DNA, the CDR3 is TGCAGCGTTGCTTTGGGGCAGGGTATTAGGAGCTACGAGCAGTACTTC.

V and J are TRBV7-9 and TRBJ2-7; 12 nucleotides match TRBD1. This CDR3 has 14 amino acids. V shed 8 bases and J 6 bases; nucleotides not matched to a gene: 8. Germline V gives CDR1 SEHNR, CDR2 FQNEAQ (reference sequence). CDR3 loop: CASLRGQGAGEQYF. The CDR3 nucleotides are TGTGCCAGCTTAAGGGGACAGGGGGCAGGCGAGCAGTACTTC.

The genes are TRBV19 and TRBJ2-1; 10 bases are a match to TRBD2. The germline gives CDR1 LNHDA, CDR2 SQIVND (reference sequence). The CDR3 loop spans 15 amino acids. V trimming: 7 bases; J trimming: 7 bases; junction bases outside the gene matches: 10. CDR3 in amino acids: CASKQTSGVTNEQFF. The CDR3, as DNA: TGTGCCAGTAAACAAACTAGCGGGGTTACAAATGAGCAGTTCTTC. The variable domain in full, with the rest retrieved from reference TRBV19 and TRBJ2-1, is DGGITQSPKYLFRKEGQNVTLSCEQNLNHDAMYWYRQDPGQGLRLIYYSQIVNDFQKGDIAEGYSVSREKKESFPLTVTSAQKNPTAFYLCASKQTSGVTNEQFFGPGTRLTVL.

This clone was observed a few times. The V gene is TRBV5-1, the J gene TRBJ2-1; 10 bases are shared with TRBD2. Germline CDR1 SGHRS, CDR2 YFSETQ. The CDR3 consists of 17 residues. With 0 bases clipped from V and 10 bases from J, the junction kept 13 bases outside the gene matches. DNA for the CDR3: TGCGCCAGCAGCTTGGCCGGTGCTAGCGGGGGTCCTTTGGAGCAGTTCTTC. Its protein is CASSLAGASGGPLEQFF.

The genes are TRBV19 and TRBJ1-2; no clear D gene. CDR1 is LNHDA, CDR2 SQIVND, per germline (reference sequence). The CDR3 totals 12 residues. V was clipped by 6 bases and J by 2 bases, with 7 bases between them. The CDR3 DNA follows: TGTGCCAGTAGGGAGTCAAACTATGGCTACACCTTC. This encodes CASRESNYGYTF.

This clone came up a few times. The chain is built from TRBV9 and TRBJ1-6, with D maybe TRBD1 (5 bases). The ends were cut back, 0 bases at V and 6 bases at J, with 13 bases in the middle. The CDR3 is 16 amino acids. CDR1 and CDR2 from the germline V gene are SGDLS and YYNGEE. The CDR3 coding sequence is TGTGCCAGCAGCGTAGCTACCGGGGGGGTTAATTCACCCCTCCACTTT. It codes for CASSVATGGVNSPLHF.

The chain recombines TRBV7-6 with TRBJ1-1; TRBD1 aligns across 7 bases. The V and J ends lost 3 bases and 0 bases, in that order; junction bases with no gene match: 1. The CDR3 spans 14 residues. Germline values: CDR1 SGHVS, CDR2 FNYEAQ. As DNA, the CDR3 is TGTGCCAGCAGCTTGGGACAGTTGAACACTGAAGCTTTCTTT. This encodes CASSLGQLNTEAFF.

The chain joins TRBV9 to TRBJ2-2; 8 nucleotides align to TRBD2. V gave up 0 bases and J gave up 0 bases; unmatched junction bases: 4. This CDR3 spans 17 amino acids. Germline V gene lookup returns CDR1 SGDLS and CDR2 YYNGEE. In nucleotides, the CDR3 is TGTGCCAGCAGCGTAGCTGGCGGGGGGTCGAACACCGGGGAGCTGTTTTTT. As protein: CASSVAGGGSNTGELFF.

This clone was recorded a few times. The J gene is TRBJ2-7, the V gene TRBV7-6; D not certain. Germline V lookup: CDR1 SGHVS, CDR2 FNYEAQ. Trimming pared 4 bases from V and 5 bases from J, leaving 15 bases between. The CDR3 totals 14 residues. CDR3 residues: CASSSWTEKDEQYF. As DNA, the CDR3 is TGTGCCAGCAGCTCGTGGACGGAGAAGGACGAGCAGTACTTC.

The chain uses TRBV4-2 and TRBJ1-5, with D unclear. The CDR3 covers 14 residues. Germline CDR1 reads LGHNA; CDR2 reads YNFKEQ. V was trimmed by 1 base and J by 6 bases, leaving 10 bases between them. The CDR3 DNA follows: TGTGCCAGCAGCCAAGTTTTCGGAGGTCAGCCCCAGCATTTT. Its protein is CASSQVFGGQPQHF.